These T cell receptor beta chains were read from a single sample in a study of vaccination and CD4 T cells after COVID-19. No antigen has been identified for these receptors. Each CDR3 protein gets one entry after TCRdb re-called the PCR reads with MiXCR. The sample lists roughly 20,000 distinct CDR3 sequences; 44% were seen once. The sequences come from CD4+ T cells from blood, cultured in vitro, collected before SARS-CoV-2 vaccination. The origin of the receptors is a human donor who had recovered from COVID-19. The CDR3 runs from the conserved cysteine through the conserved F or W. Fields, in order: CDR3 protein, CDR3 DNA, clone size, V gene, J gene, D gene. A D gene is named only where the DNA matches it firmly. Size tells how often a clone was seen (once, few, many) or the class of an expanded clone, and some rows leave it out.

CASSQSTKGQNTEAFF	TGCGCCAGCAGTCAATCGACCAAGGGGCAGAACACTGAAGCTTTCTTT	-	TRBV23-1	TRBJ1-1	-
CAISGPPGSAGYTF	TGTGCCATCTCGGGACCGCCGGGCTCGGCTGGCTACACCTTC	-	TRBV10-3	TRBJ1-2	-
CASSPGTGPGEPQHF	TGCGCCAGCAGCCCCGGGACAGGCCCCGGGGAGCCCCAGCATTTT	once	TRBV5-1	TRBJ1-5	TRBD1
CASSYKNGWGAGNNEQFF	TGTGCCAGCAGCTACAAGAACGGGTGGGGGGCCGGAAACAATGAGCAGTTCTTC	-	TRBV7-2	TRBJ2-1	-
CASSRDRGHGYTF	TGTGCCAGTAGCCGGGACAGGGGACATGGCTACACCTTC	few	TRBV19	TRBJ1-2	TRBD1
CASSADLNTEAFF	TGTGCCAGCAGTGCCGATTTGAACACTGAAGCTTTCTTT	few	TRBV27	TRBJ1-1	-
CASSREPGQSNQPQHF	TGCGCCAGCAGCCGAGAACCGGGACAGAGCAATCAGCCCCAGCATTTT	few	TRBV4-1	TRBJ1-5	TRBD1
CASSGQGRNQPQHF	TGTGCCAGCAGTGGGCAAGGACGGAATCAGCCCCAGCATTTT	few	TRBV6-1	TRBJ1-5	-
CSARVPGLNNEQFF	TGCAGTGCTAGAGTACCTGGACTTAACAATGAGCAGTTCTTC	-	TRBV20-1	TRBJ2-1	-
CASRGPNSMGEQFF	TGTGCCAGCAGGGGCCCAAACTCGATGGGTGAGCAGTTCTTC	once	TRBV2	TRBJ2-1	-
CASSAGEGRTGELFF	TGTGCCAGCAGTGCAGGGGAAGGGAGAACCGGGGAGCTGTTTTTT	-	TRBV2	TRBJ2-2	-
CAWRGAVSYEQYF	TGTGCCTGGAGGGGGGCTGTCTCCTACGAGCAGTACTTC	-	TRBV30	TRBJ2-7	-
CASRRRQDQPQHF	TGTGCCAGCAGACGGAGACAGGATCAGCCCCAGCATTTT	large	TRBV12-3/TRBV12-4	TRBJ1-5	-
CASSDGGAKHF	TGTGCCAGCAGTGACGGGGGGGCTAAACACTTC	few	TRBV6-2/TRBV6-3	TRBJ2-4	TRBD2
CASSPSGQPYEQYF	TGTGCCAGCTCACCTTCGGGACAACCCTACGAGCAGTACTTC	-	TRBV18	TRBJ2-7	-
CASLGESHRYGYTF	TGTGCCAGCCTCGGAGAATCTCACCGCTATGGCTACACCTTC	-	TRBV25-1	TRBJ1-2	-
CASSPDKTYGYTF	TGTGCCAGTAGCCCCGACAAAACATATGGCTACACCTTC	-	TRBV19	TRBJ1-2	-
CASSLARTGSSYEQYF	TGTGCCAGCAGCTTAGCGAGGACAGGGAGCTCCTACGAGCAGTACTTC	once	TRBV7-9	TRBJ2-7	TRBD1
CSAGGTSGGNEQFF	TGCAGTGCTGGGGGGACTAGCGGGGGGAATGAGCAGTTCTTC	-	TRBV20-1	TRBJ2-1	TRBD2
CASSVRGAGGNSPLHF	TGTGCCAGCAGCGTAAGGGGGGCCGGTGGGAATTCACCCCTCCACTTT	once	TRBV9	TRBJ1-6	-
CASSQTGGAWGNTIYF	TGCGCCAGCAGCCAGACAGGGGGCGCGTGGGGAAACACCATATATTTT	few	TRBV4-1	TRBJ1-3	TRBD1
CASSHRQGKEEAFF	TGTGCCAGCAGTCACCGACAGGGAAAAGAGGAAGCTTTCTTT	-	TRBV6-1	TRBJ1-1	TRBD1
CASTGQGLNQPQHF	TGCGCCAGTACGGGACAGGGTTTAAATCAGCCCCAGCATTTT	few	TRBV10-2	TRBJ1-5	TRBD1
CASSPEVGRAKNTQYF	TGTGCCAGCAGCCCAGAGGTTGGACGGGCCAAAAACACTCAGTACTTC	-	TRBV7-2	TRBJ2-4	-
CASSLDLTDTDTQYF	TGTGCCAGCAGCTTAGATCTGACAGACACAGATACGCAGTATTTT	-	TRBV11-3	TRBJ2-3	-
CASSWALQGDTIYF	TGTGCCAGCAGCTGGGCGCTTCAGGGGGATACCATATATTTT	few	TRBV7-2	TRBJ1-3	TRBD1
CASSEGRKGIDTQYF	TGTGCCAGCAGTGAGGGCCGTAAAGGTATAGATACGCAGTATTTT	-	TRBV25-1	TRBJ2-3	-
CASSLAWGLNNSPLHF	TGTGCCAGCAGCTTAGCATGGGGCCTGAATAATTCACCCCTCCACTTT	few	TRBV7-2	TRBJ1-6	-
CAWKGKSVSYEQYF	TGTGCCTGGAAGGGGAAGTCGGTATCCTACGAGCAGTACTTC	-	TRBV30	TRBJ2-7	-
CASSLDLDGVEAFF	TGTGCCAGCAGCTTAGATTTAGACGGAGTTGAAGCTTTCTTT	-	TRBV7-9	TRBJ1-1	-
CPSSLEAGSTEAFF	TGCCCCAGCAGCTTGGAGGCGGGTTCCACTGAAGCTTTCTTT	once	TRBV5-1	TRBJ1-1	-
CASSLNTGGPVQETQYF	TGTGCCAGCAGCTTAAATACCGGGGGGCCGGTCCAAGAGACCCAGTACTTC	-	TRBV11-2	TRBJ2-5	-
CASSIRADTQYF	TGTGCCAGTAGTATAAGAGCAGATACGCAGTATTTT	-	TRBV19	TRBJ2-3	-
CASRSSGRRHEQYF	TGTGCCAGCAGAAGTAGCGGGAGGAGGCACGAGCAGTACTTC	-	TRBV6-1	TRBJ2-7	TRBD2
CASSPGQGSTDTQYF	TGTGCCAGCAGCCCGGGACAGGGAAGCACAGATACGCAGTATTTT	few	TRBV7-2	TRBJ2-3	TRBD1
CASSEGPGNTIYF	TGTGCCAGCAGTGAGGGGCCTGGAAACACCATATATTTT	-	TRBV6-1	TRBJ1-3	-
CSASMSGRAWEQFF	TGCAGTGCTAGTATGAGCGGGAGGGCATGGGAGCAGTTCTTC	-	TRBV20-1	TRBJ2-1	TRBD2
CASRRYRGNTEAFF	TGTGCCAGCAGACGTTACAGGGGCAACACTGAAGCTTTCTTT	-	TRBV7-2	TRBJ1-1	TRBD1
CASSYRDTYTEAFF	TGTGCCAGCAGTTATAGGGACACCTACACTGAAGCTTTCTTT	few	TRBV6-2/TRBV6-3	TRBJ1-1	-
CASSPRGSSYNEQFF	TGTGCCAGCAGTCCGCGGGGGAGCTCCTACAATGAGCAGTTCTTC	-	TRBV27	TRBJ2-1	TRBD2
CSATGQGTYEQYF	TGCAGTGCTACCGGACAGGGTACCTACGAGCAGTACTTC	few	TRBV20-1	TRBJ2-7	TRBD1
CASTSGEDDTDTQYF	TGTGCCAGCACCAGCGGTGAGGATGACACAGATACGCAGTATTTT	few	TRBV11-3	TRBJ2-3	-
CASSWETGLETQYF	TGCGCCAGCAGCTGGGAGACAGGGCTAGAGACCCAGTACTTC	-	TRBV7-9	TRBJ2-5	TRBD1
CASSLSGDGPGGATGNQPQHF	TGTGCCAGCAGCTTGAGTGGGGACGGGCCAGGAGGGGCTACTGGCAATCAGCCCCAGCATTTT	few	TRBV7-2	TRBJ1-5	-
CASSLEGAGAAFF	TGTGCCAGCAGCTTGGAGGGGGCAGGCGCAGCTTTCTTT	-	TRBV7-6	TRBJ1-1	TRBD1
CSVRYSDGQPQHF	TGCAGCGTACGATACAGCGATGGGCAGCCCCAGCATTTT	few	TRBV29-1	TRBJ1-5	-
CASRVGAMNTEAFF	TGTGCCAGCAGGGTGGGGGCTATGAACACTGAAGCTTTCTTT	-	TRBV7-8	TRBJ1-1	-